Each of the 27 T cell receptor beta chains below was sequenced from the same sample in a study of blood T cell repertoires in COVID-19. Profiled with immunoSEQ multiplex PCR; TCRdb holds only in-frame clones, not every one. The sample gives about 69,000 clones, approximately 80% of which show up once; about an eighth is in the top ten. Sequencing was done on a sample of peripheral blood. All receptors come from a man aged 50 to 59 with COVID-19, enrolled during active disease.

This sequence joins TRBV30 and TRBJ1-6; no clear D. Per germline, CDR1 GTSNPN and CDR2 SVGIG (reference sequence). Between the trimmed V and J ends, which lost 1 base and 7 bases, there was a span of 11 bases. The CDR3 length is 14 residues. The CDR3 DNA reads as TGTGCCTGGAGTGGTGTCACGGGGAATTCACCCCTCCACTTT. It specifies CAWSGVTGNSPLHF.

The rearrangement joins TRBV19 to TRBJ1-2; TRBD1 agrees at 11 bases. This CDR3 contains 15 residues. Looked up from germline, CDR1 is LNHDA and CDR2 is SQIVND (reference sequence). The V segment lost 5 bases and the J segment 2 bases; nucleotides outside the gene matches: 4. CDR3 nucleotide sequence: TGTGCCAGTAGTGCCTGGACAGGGGGCAACTATGGCTACACCTTC. It encodes CASSAWTGGNYGYTF. Full variable domain (outside the CDR3, taken from reference TRBV19 and TRBJ1-2): DGGITQSPKYLFRKEGQNVTLSCEQNLNHDAMYWYRQDPGQGLRLIYYSQIVNDFQKGDIAEGYSVSREKKESFPLTVTSAQKNPTAFYLCASSAWTGGNYGYTFGSGTRLTVV.

The V call is TRBV5-1, the J call TRBJ2-5; TRBD1 is a possible D gene (6 bases). This CDR3 contains 15 residues. The germline V gene has CDR1 SGHRS and CDR2 YFSETQ. V was pared by 1 base and J by 2 bases, with 12 bases between. The CDR3 DNA is TGCGCCAGCAGCTTGATGCCAGGGGAACAAGAGACCCAGTACTTC. It specifies CASSLMPGEQETQYF.

The chain has TRBV5-1 and TRBJ2-5, with 8 nucleotides matching TRBD1. The CDR3 spans 16 residues. Losses at the gene ends were 7 bases for V and 5 bases for J; bases not matched to a gene: 16. The V gene's germline CDR1 is SGHRS and CDR2 YFSETQ. The CDR3 DNA reads as TGCGCCAGCCATAACGTGGGGTCAGGGGGCGCGGAGACCCAGTACTTC. As protein: CASHNVGSGGAETQYF.

The J gene is TRBJ2-5, the V gene TRBV6-5; D not certain. Germline CDR1 reads MNHEY; CDR2 reads SVGAGI. Trimming took 0 bases from V and 5 from J, leaving 10 bases between them. This CDR3 has 14 residues. This CDR3 is CASSYSSLLETQYF. The CDR3 nucleotides read TGTGCCAGCAGTTACTCGTCTCTCTTGGAGACCCAGTACTTC.

The J gene is TRBJ2-7, the V gene TRBV4-1; 8 bases are a match to TRBD2. Germline V CDR1 and CDR2: MGHRA, YSYEKL. The CDR3 has 15 amino acids. Trimming took 3 bases from V and 6 from J; bases not matched to a gene: 10. For the CDR3, the DNA is TGCGCCAGCAGCCACGGACCAGCGGGGGACGGCGAGCAGTACTTC. This translates into CASSHGPAGDGEQYF.

The CDR3 bases are TGTGCCTGGGACAGGGGATCTGGTGGCTACACCTTC. Translated, it gives CAWDRGSGGYTF. The chain has TRBV30 and TRBJ1-2, with TRBD1 identical over 8 bases. This CDR3 is 12 amino acids long. Germline trimming cut 5 bases from V and 7 bases from J; bases unmatched to any gene: 6. The germline gives CDR1 GTSNPN, CDR2 SVGIG (reference sequence).

The rearrangement links TRBV7-9 to TRBJ2-3; 8 bases line up with TRBD2. The J segment lost 4 bases and the V segment lost 3 bases, leaving 6 bases of the junction unmatched. The germline V gene has CDR1 SEHNR and CDR2 FQNEAQ (reference sequence). CDR3 length: 15 residues. CDR3 coding DNA: TGTGCCAGCAGCTTCGTCGGGGGGGCATCAGATACGCAGTATTTT. This codes for CASSFVGGASDTQYF.

This chain connects TRBV14 to TRBJ1-2; 7 bases map to TRBD1. The germline V gene has CDR1 SGHDN and CDR2 FVKESK. This CDR3 has 17 amino acids. The J segment lost 6 bases and the V segment lost 1 base, leaving 14 bases of the junction unmatched. The CDR3 spells CASSQGTGVVLFDGYTF. CDR3 DNA: TGTGCCAGCAGCCAAGGTACAGGGGTGGTCCTATTTGATGGCTACACCTTC.

The chain couples TRBV3-1 (or the pseudogene TRBV3-2) to TRBJ2-1, with a tentative D call TRBD2 (7 bases). This CDR3 contains 16 residues. In germline, CDR1 is LGHDT, CDR2 YNNKEL (reference sequence). V lost 3 bases and J 4 bases, leaving 16 bases between the germline ends. CDR3 in DNA: TGTGCCAGCAGCCAGGGCGTCGGGGGGCTATACAATGAGCAGTTCTTC. The encoded protein is CASSQGVGGLYNEQFF.

The gene calls are TRBV4-1 and TRBJ2-1; TRBD1 matches at 8 bases. J was trimmed by 7 bases and V by 3 bases; bases with no gene match: 11. CDR1 is MGHRA and CDR2 is YSYEKL in the germline V gene. The CDR3 length is 16 residues. CDR3 nucleotides: TGCGCCAGCAGCCATGGCGGGACAGGAAGATGGAATGAGCAGTTCTTC. It yields the protein CASSHGGTGRWNEQFF.

The chain uses TRBV19 and TRBJ1-2; 10 bases agree with TRBD1. Per the germline V gene, CDR1 is LNHDA and CDR2 is SQIVND (reference sequence). This CDR3 is 15 amino acids long. The ends lost 5 bases at V and 0 bases at J; junction bases unmatched: 3. The CDR3 nucleotides are TGTGCCAGTAGTCCGGGGACAGGGGCTAACTATGGCTACACCTTC. Its protein is CASSPGTGANYGYTF.

The chain recombines TRBV6-1 with TRBJ2-7; TRBD2 might be the D (5 bases). The CDR3 covers 14 residues. Germline values: CDR1 MNHNS, CDR2 SASEGT. V was clipped by 1 base and J by 3 bases, with 10 bases between them. This CDR3 reads CASSEGGYNYEQYF. The CDR3 DNA is TGTGCCAGCAGTGAAGGAGGGTACAACTACGAGCAGTACTTC.

This clone was recorded a few times. The CDR3 nucleotides read TGTGCCAGCAGTGCTTCGACCGGGACTCAGTACTTC. Translation: CASSASTGTQYF. The chain is built from TRBV6-2 or TRBV6-3 and TRBJ2-5, with D possibly matching TRBD2 (6 bases). Trimming removed 5 bases at V and 11 bases at J, with 15 bases between. The CDR3 is 12 residues long. Germline lookup yields CDR1 MNHEY and CDR2 SVGEGT.

This rearrangement joins TRBV7-9 to TRBJ1-6, with D possibly being TRBD1 (6 bases). Trimming shortened V by 10 bases and J by 8 bases, and 18 bases separated the two germline ends. There are 14 residues in the CDR3. CDR1 and CDR2 (germline): SEHNR, FQNEAQ (reference sequence). The CDR3 nucleotides read TGTGCCACAGCCGTGAGGGCAGGGGATTCACCCCTCCACTTT. Translated, it gives CATAVRAGDSPLHF.

The rearrangement joins TRBV7-9 to TRBJ2-3; maybe TRBD2 (6 bases). The CDR3 length is 15 residues. Trimming pared 4 bases from V and 4 bases from J, leaving 15 bases between. Germline-derived CDR1 and CDR2 are SEHNR and FQNEAQ (reference sequence). DNA for the CDR3: TGTGCCAGCAGCTCCTCGGGACTCCGCCCAGATACGCAGTATTTT. Its protein product is CASSSSGLRPDTQYF.

The chain combines TRBV29-1 with TRBJ1-6; no definite D call. Trimming removed 8 bases from V and 12 bases from J, with 8 bases in between. The CDR3 is 9 amino acids. Germline assignment: CDR1 SQVTM and CDR2 ANQGSEA. CDR3 DNA: TGCAGCTCGAGGAGACCCCTCCACTTT. Protein: CSSRRPLHF.

This clone came up many times. The chain couples TRBV19 to TRBJ1-2; D gene unclear. V gave up 3 bases and J gave up 7 bases, with 15 bases separating them. The CDR3 is 14 residues long. Germline V gene lookup returns CDR1 LNHDA and CDR2 SQIVND (reference sequence). Written as DNA, the CDR3 is TGTGCCAGTAGTATGAAAGAGGGAATCGCTGGCTACACCTTC. As protein: CASSMKEGIAGYTF.

V usage is TRBV12-3 or TRBV12-4 and J usage is TRBJ1-2, with D unresolved. V was shortened by 5 bases and J by 4 bases, with 8 bases between the two germline ends. The CDR3 is 12 residues long. CDR3: CASSRGPYGYTF. CDR3 nucleotide sequence: TGTGCCAGCAGTCGGGGTCCCTATGGCTACACCTTC.

As regards this clone: The junction and the germline gene differ at one end; a read error may be behind it. The chain uses TRBV7-7 and TRBJ2-5, with 7 bases identical to TRBD1. Germline CDR1 reads SSHAT; CDR2 reads FNYEAQ (reference sequence). CDR3 length: 13 amino acids. DNA for the CDR3: TGTGCTAGCAGCTTAGACAGGGAAGAGACCCAGTACTTC. It specifies CASSLDREETQYF.

This chain connects TRBV5-1 to TRBJ2-2; D possibly corresponds to TRBD1 (6 bases). The CDR3 runs 14 residues. CDR1 and CDR2 (germline): SGHRS, YFSETQ. V was trimmed by 3 bases and J by 1 base, leaving 7 bases between them. As DNA, the CDR3 is TGCGCCAGCAGCTGGGGACAGAACACCGGGGAGCTGTTTTTT. Translation gives CASSWGQNTGELFF.

This clone was seen ten or more times. The chain combines TRBV2 with TRBJ1-6; maybe TRBD1 (6 bases). Trimming pared 7 bases from V and 8 bases from J, leaving 12 bases between. Germline V gene data show CDR1 as SNHLY and CDR2 as FYNNEI. This CDR3 contains 13 residues. CDR3 sequence reads: CASTGAADSPLHF. The CDR3 nucleotides read TGTGCCAGCACAGGGGCGGCAGATTCACCCCTCCACTTT. The variable domain in full, completed from reference TRBV2 and TRBJ1-6, reads EPEVTQTPSHQVTQMGQEVILRCVPISNHLYFYWYRQILGQKVEFLVSFYNNEISEKSEIFDDQFSVERPDGSNFTLKIRSTKLEDSAMYFCASTGAADSPLHFGNGTRLTVT.

The chain couples TRBV29-1 to TRBJ2-7, with a possible D match to TRBD2 (5 bases). The CDR3 covers 13 residues. The V gene's germline CDR1 is SQVTM and CDR2 ANQGSEA. V was pared by 5 bases and J by 9 bases, with 20 bases between. The CDR3, as DNA: TGCAGCGTTTACAGTAGCGTCGGTGAAGGGCAGTACTTC. Translating gives CSVYSSVGEGQYF.

The chain is built from TRBV6-2 or TRBV6-3 and TRBJ2-1; D remains ambiguous. This CDR3 is built from 11 residues. Trimming shortened V by 2 bases and J by 9 bases, and 5 bases separated the two germline ends. Germline values: CDR1 MNHEY, CDR2 SVGEGT. This CDR3 reads CASSYMSEQFF. The DNA of the CDR3 is TGTGCCAGCAGTTACATGAGTGAGCAGTTCTTC.

This CDR3 is CASSLGRGPYGYTF. CDR3 coding DNA: TGTGCCAGCAGCTTGGGCAGGGGACCCTATGGCTACACCTTC. The J gene is TRBJ1-2, the V gene TRBV5-6; possibly TRBD1 for D (6 bases). V lost 0 bases and J 4 bases, leaving 10 bases between the germline ends. Germline assignment: CDR1 SGHDT and CDR2 YYEEEE. The CDR3 has 14 amino acids.

V gene TRBV3-1 (or the pseudogene TRBV3-2) combines with J gene TRBJ1-6; D is unclear. The CDR3 spans 14 residues. Trimming took off 2 bases at V and 4 bases at J, with 6 bases between the two ends. CDR1 and CDR2 from the germline V gene are LGHDT and YNNKEL (reference sequence). DNA for the CDR3: TGTGCCAGCAGCCAACAACAGTATAATTCACCCCTCCACTTT. Translated, it gives CASSQQQYNSPLHF.

V usage is TRBV19 and J usage is TRBJ1-1; 7 bases line up with TRBD1. J gave up 7 bases and V 6 bases, and 8 bases lay outside the gene matches. Germline V gives CDR1 LNHDA, CDR2 SQIVND (reference sequence). The CDR3 extends over 13 amino acids. The CDR3 protein is CASSLDRDREAFF. The DNA for the CDR3 is TGTGCCAGTAGCTTAGACAGGGACCGTGAAGCTTTCTTT. The variable domain in full, with the rest retrieved from reference TRBV19 and TRBJ1-1, is DGGITQSPKYLFRKEGQNVTLSCEQNLNHDAMYWYRQDPGQGLRLIYYSQIVNDFQKGDIAEGYSVSREKKESFPLTVTSAQKNPTAFYLCASSLDRDREAFFGQGTRLTVV.